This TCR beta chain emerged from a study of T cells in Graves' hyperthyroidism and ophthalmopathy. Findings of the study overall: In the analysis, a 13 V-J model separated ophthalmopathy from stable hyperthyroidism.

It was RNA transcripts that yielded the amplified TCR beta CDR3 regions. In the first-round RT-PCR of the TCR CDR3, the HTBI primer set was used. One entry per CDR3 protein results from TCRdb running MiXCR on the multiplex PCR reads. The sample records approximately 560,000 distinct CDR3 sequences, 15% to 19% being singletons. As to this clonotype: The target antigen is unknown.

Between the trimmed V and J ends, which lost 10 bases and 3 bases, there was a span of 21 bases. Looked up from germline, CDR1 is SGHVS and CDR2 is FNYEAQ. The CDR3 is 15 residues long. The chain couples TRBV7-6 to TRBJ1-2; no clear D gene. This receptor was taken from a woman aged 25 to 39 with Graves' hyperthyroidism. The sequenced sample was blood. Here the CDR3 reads CATTTAWGGYYGYTF. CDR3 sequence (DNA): TGTGCCACTACCACGGCTTGGGGTGGGTACTATGGCTACACCTTC. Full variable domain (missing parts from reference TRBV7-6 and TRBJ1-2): GAGVSQSPRYKVTKRGQDVALRCDPISGHVSLYWYRQALGQGPEFLTYFNYEAQQDKSGLPNDRFSAERPEGSISTLTIQRTEQRDSAMYRCATTTAWGGYYGYTFGSGTRLTVV.